Following are 28 T cell receptor beta chains from one sample sequenced in a study of T cells expressing NK-cell markers. TCRdb re-called the 5' RACE reads; one entry per CDR3 protein, DNA not given. The sample has over 150,000 distinct CDR3 sequences, and its top ten clones hold just over 20%. Material: blood T cells: a sorted CD56 or NKG2C T cell subset, CD4+ or CD8+ T cells, or bulk PBMC T cells (not recorded which). The receptors here all came from a man aged 18 to 69 in good health.

The chain recombines TRBV5-5 with TRBJ2-5; TCRdb's assignment of TRBD1 cannot be checked, as there is no DNA. The CDR3 spans 14 residues. CDR1 SGHKS and CDR2 YYEKEE come from the germline V gene (reference sequence). CDR3 sequence reads: CASSGGGDWETQYF.

The chain couples TRBV27 to TRBJ2-3; TCRdb returns TRBD2, unconfirmable since there is no DNA. The CDR3 length is 16 residues. CDR1 is MNHEY, CDR2 SMNVEV, per germline (reference sequence). CDR3 loop: CASSLEIAGNTDTQYF.

The chain employs TRBV27 and TRBJ1-5; the TCRdb call, TRBD1, lacks DNA for checking. From germline, CDR1 is MNHEY and CDR2 SMNVEV (reference sequence). CDR3 length: 14 residues. The CDR3 protein is CASSSTGLDQPQHF.

The chain is built from TRBV27 and TRBJ2-5; the TCRdb call, TRBD2, lacks DNA for checking. CDR1 and CDR2 from the germline V gene are MNHEY and SMNVEV (reference sequence). CDR3 length equals 14 residues. The CDR3 protein is CATQSGRYQETQYF.

The rearrangement links TRBV15 to TRBJ1-4. Germline values: CDR1 LNHNV, CDR2 YYDKDF (reference sequence). This CDR3 spans 12 amino acids. CDR3 region: CATSSLNEKLFF.

The CDR3: CASSLGGGPSEQFF. V is TRBV5-6 and J is TRBJ2-1; TCRdb returns TRBD1, unconfirmable since there is no DNA. CDR1 SGHDT and CDR2 YYEEEE come from the germline V gene. The CDR3 contains 14 residues.

The chain couples TRBV12-3 or TRBV12-4 to TRBJ2-5. The CDR3 is 13 amino acids. The CDR3 spells CASSTEAKETQYF.

This chain's CDR3 is CASSYPTSGGESDTQYF. The rearrangement joins TRBV6-5 to TRBJ2-3; the D call of TRBD2 rests on TCRdb alone, since no DNA is present to check it. Germline V gene data show CDR1 as MNHEY and CDR2 as SVGAGI. The CDR3 loop spans 17 amino acids.

V gene TRBV4-1 combines with J gene TRBJ2-3; the TCRdb D gene call, TRBD2, has no DNA to confirm it. Germline V lookup: CDR1 MGHRA, CDR2 YSYEKL. The CDR3 length is 17 residues. The CDR3 sequence is CASSQVPSGDSTDTQYF.

The chain recombines TRBV30 with TRBJ2-1; TCRdb indicates TRBD2, and absent DNA this call remains unverified. The CDR3 totals 15 residues. Germline CDR1 reads GTSNPN; CDR2 reads SVGIG (reference sequence). The chain's CDR3 is CAWDDSGTFYNEQFF.

The CDR3 reads CASSPRYGQQAYNEQFF. The rearrangement joins TRBV18 to TRBJ2-1; there is no DNA to check the TCRdb D call of TRBD1. Germline assignment: CDR1 KGHSH and CDR2 LQKENI. This CDR3 is 17 amino acids long.

V usage is TRBV29-1 and J usage is TRBJ2-5. The CDR3 totals 16 residues. Per the germline V gene, CDR1 is SQVTM and CDR2 is ANQGSEA. The CDR3 loop is CSVEVLGVEPQETQYF.

This chain links TRBV10-3 with TRBJ2-5; as DNA is missing, the TRBD1 call by TCRdb cannot be tested. Per germline, CDR1 ENHRY and CDR2 SYGVKD. This CDR3 has 14 amino acids. This chain's CDR3 is CAISIPGHQETQYF.

The chain couples TRBV4-1 to TRBJ2-2. The CDR3 loop spans 16 amino acids. Germline loops: CDR1 MGHRA, CDR2 YSYEKL. The CDR3 sequence: CASSPLGTTNTGELFF.

J is TRBJ2-7 and V is TRBV2; TCRdb indicates TRBD1, and absent DNA this call remains unverified. CDR3 length: 15 residues. Looked up from germline, CDR1 is SNHLY and CDR2 is FYNNEI. CDR3 loop: CASSFRGDYPYEQYF. The entire variable domain, with the rest obtained from reference TRBV2 and TRBJ2-7, is as follows: EPEVTQTPSHQVTQMGQEVILRCVPISNHLYFYWYRQILGQKVEFLVSFYNNEISEKSEIFDDQFSVERPDGSNFTLKIRSTKLEDSAMYFCASSFRGDYPYEQYFGPGTRLTVT.

CDR3 region: CASSNGHAINEKLFF. The V call is TRBV12-3 or TRBV12-4, the J call TRBJ1-4; TCRdb's D call of TRBD1 is untestable without DNA. The CDR3 length is 15 residues.

The chain employs TRBV6-1 and TRBJ2-1; TCRdb's assignment of TRBD1 cannot be checked, as there is no DNA. CDR3 length equals 13 residues. Germline values: CDR1 MNHNS, CDR2 SASEGT. The CDR3 region is CASRNWQGVEQFF.

V usage is TRBV24-1 and J usage is TRBJ2-7; the TCRdb call, TRBD1, lacks DNA for checking. The CDR3 runs 15 residues. Germline CDR1 KGHDR, CDR2 SFDVKD. CDR3 residues: CATSDARDGFYEQYF.

This clonotype is called medium-sized based on its frequency. The chain has TRBV5-5 and TRBJ2-7; TCRdb's D call of TRBD2 is untestable without DNA. The length of the CDR3 is 16 residues. The germline V gene has CDR1 SGHKS and CDR2 YYEKEE (reference sequence). CDR3 region: CASSPLLQEGSYEQYF.

The V and J genes are TRBV19 and TRBJ1-3. CDR3 length: 17 amino acids. The germline V gene encodes CDR1 LNHDA and CDR2 SQIVND (reference sequence). CDR3 residues: CASSTTTLQSPGNTIYF.

J is TRBJ2-3 and V is TRBV7-6; TCRdb's assignment of TRBD1 cannot be checked, as there is no DNA. From germline, CDR1 is SGHVS and CDR2 FNYEAQ. There are 15 residues in the CDR3. CDR3 in amino acids: CASSLRGGSTDTQYF.

This chain joins TRBV5-6 and TRBJ2-7; TCRdb reports TRBD2, a call that lacks DNA to check it against. The CDR3 is made up of 15 amino acids. Germline lookup yields CDR1 SGHDT and CDR2 YYEEEE. CDR3 region: CASSLLSGAPYEQYF.

V usage is TRBV4-2 and J usage is TRBJ2-5; absent DNA, TCRdb's TRBD2 call cannot be checked. CDR3 length: 16 amino acids. Per germline, CDR1 LGHNA and CDR2 YNFKEQ. This CDR3 is CASSPGTSGKQETQYF.

This rearrangement joins TRBV10-3 to TRBJ2-1. Germline loops: CDR1 ENHRY, CDR2 SYGVKD. The CDR3 extends over 16 amino acids. The CDR3: CAISESVRRTYNEQFF.

The gene calls are TRBV25-1 and TRBJ1-5. Germline lookup yields CDR1 MGHDK and CDR2 SYGVNS. This CDR3 region has 14 residues. This chain's CDR3 is CASSGAGVNQPQHF.

The rearrangement joins TRBV25-1 to TRBJ1-1. CDR1 is MGHDK, CDR2 SYGVNS, per germline. The length of the CDR3 is 18 residues. CDR3 loop: CASSEYSLYGEGVTEAFF.

The chain is built from TRBV20-1 and TRBJ2-3; TCRdb's assignment of TRBD1 cannot be checked, as there is no DNA. The CDR3 length is 16 residues. Germline assignment: CDR1 DFQATT and CDR2 SNEGSKA (reference sequence). The CDR3 loop reads CSAILARGGDVDTQYF.

This chain links TRBV2 with TRBJ2-7; absent DNA, TCRdb's TRBD1 call cannot be checked. Germline values: CDR1 SNHLY, CDR2 FYNNEI. The CDR3 extends over 15 amino acids. The CDR3 here is CASSSQVLGKFEQYF.